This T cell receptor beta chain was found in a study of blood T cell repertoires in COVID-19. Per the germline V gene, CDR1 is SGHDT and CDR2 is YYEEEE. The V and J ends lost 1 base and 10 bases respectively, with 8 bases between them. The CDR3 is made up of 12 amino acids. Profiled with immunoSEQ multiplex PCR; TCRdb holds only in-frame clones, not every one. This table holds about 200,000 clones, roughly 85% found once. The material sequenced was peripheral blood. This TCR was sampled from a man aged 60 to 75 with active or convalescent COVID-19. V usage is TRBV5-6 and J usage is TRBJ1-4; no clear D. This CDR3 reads CASSLFSGKLFF. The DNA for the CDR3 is TGTGCCAGCAGCTTGTTTAGCGGAAAACTGTTTTTT.